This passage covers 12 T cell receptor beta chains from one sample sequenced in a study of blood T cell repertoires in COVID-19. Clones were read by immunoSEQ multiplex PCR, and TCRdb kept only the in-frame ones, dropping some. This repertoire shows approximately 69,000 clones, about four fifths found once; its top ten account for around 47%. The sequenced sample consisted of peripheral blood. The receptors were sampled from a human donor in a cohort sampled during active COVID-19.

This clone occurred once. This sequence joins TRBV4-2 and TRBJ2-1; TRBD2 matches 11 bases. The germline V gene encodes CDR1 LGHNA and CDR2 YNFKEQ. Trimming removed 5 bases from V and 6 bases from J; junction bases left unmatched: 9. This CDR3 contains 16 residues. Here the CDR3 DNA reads TGTGCCAGCAGCAAGGGCCAACTAGCGGGAGCCAATGAGCAGTTCTTC. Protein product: CASSKGQLAGANEQFF.

The CDR3 loop is CASSSGTKNTGELFF. Here the CDR3 DNA reads TGTGCCAGTAGTTCGGGGACTAAGAACACCGGGGAGCTGTTTTTT. This chain links TRBV19 with TRBJ2-2; 7 positions agree with TRBD2. The CDR3 is 15 residues long. Germline trimming cut 5 bases from V and 1 base from J; bases unmatched to any gene: 4. CDR1 is LNHDA and CDR2 is SQIVND in the germline V gene (reference sequence).

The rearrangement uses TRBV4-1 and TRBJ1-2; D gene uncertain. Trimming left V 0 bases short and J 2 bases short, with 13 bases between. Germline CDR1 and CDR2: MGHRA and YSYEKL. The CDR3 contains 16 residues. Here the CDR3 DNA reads TGCGCCAGCAGCCAAGATCGGACCGGGGTCAACTATGGCTACACCTTC. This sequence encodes CASSQDRTGVNYGYTF.

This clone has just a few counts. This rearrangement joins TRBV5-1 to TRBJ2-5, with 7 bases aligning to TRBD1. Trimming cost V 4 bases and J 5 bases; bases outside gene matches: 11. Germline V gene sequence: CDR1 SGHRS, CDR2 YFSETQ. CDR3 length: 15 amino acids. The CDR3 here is CASSPWDSGKETQYF. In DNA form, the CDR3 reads TGCGCCAGCAGCCCCTGGGACAGCGGTAAGGAGACCCAGTACTTC. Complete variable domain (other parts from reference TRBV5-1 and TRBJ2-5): KAGVTQTPRYLIKTRGQQVTLSCSPISGHRSVSWYQQTPGQGLQFLFEYFSETQRNKGNFPGRFSGRQFSNSRSEMNVSTLELGDSALYLCASSPWDSGKETQYFGPGTRLLVL.

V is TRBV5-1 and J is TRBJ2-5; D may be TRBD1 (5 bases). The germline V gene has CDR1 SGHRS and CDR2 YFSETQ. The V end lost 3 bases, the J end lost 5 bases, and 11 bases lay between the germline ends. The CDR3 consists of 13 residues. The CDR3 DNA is TGCGCCAGCAGCTCCCAGGGCGCCGAGACCCAGTACTTC. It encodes CASSSQGAETQYF. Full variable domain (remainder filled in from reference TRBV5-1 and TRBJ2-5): KAGVTQTPRYLIKTRGQQVTLSCSPISGHRSVSWYQQTPGQGLQFLFEYFSETQRNKGNFPGRFSGRQFSNSRSEMNVSTLELGDSALYLCASSSQGAETQYFGPGTRLLVL.

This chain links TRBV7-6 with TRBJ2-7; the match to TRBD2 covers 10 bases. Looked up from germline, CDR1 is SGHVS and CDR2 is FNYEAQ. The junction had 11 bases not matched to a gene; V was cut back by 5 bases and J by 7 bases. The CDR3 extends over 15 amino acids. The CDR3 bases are TGTGCCAGCAGCCCTCCCGGGCTAGCGGGAGTTGAGCAGTACTTC. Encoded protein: CASSPPGLAGVEQYF.

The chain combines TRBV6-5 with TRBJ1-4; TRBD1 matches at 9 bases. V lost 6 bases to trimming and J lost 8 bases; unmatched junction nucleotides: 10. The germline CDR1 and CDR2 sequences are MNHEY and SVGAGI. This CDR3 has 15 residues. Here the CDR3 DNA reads TGTGCCAGCAGCCTGAAGACAGGGGGGGGAGAAAAACTGTTTTTT. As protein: CASSLKTGGGEKLFF.

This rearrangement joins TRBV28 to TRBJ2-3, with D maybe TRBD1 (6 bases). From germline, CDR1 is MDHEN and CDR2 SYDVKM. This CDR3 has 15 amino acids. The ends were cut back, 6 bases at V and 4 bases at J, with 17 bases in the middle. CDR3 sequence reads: CASSPQGVPPDTQYF. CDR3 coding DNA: TGTGCCAGCAGCCCACAGGGAGTACCGCCAGATACGCAGTATTTT.

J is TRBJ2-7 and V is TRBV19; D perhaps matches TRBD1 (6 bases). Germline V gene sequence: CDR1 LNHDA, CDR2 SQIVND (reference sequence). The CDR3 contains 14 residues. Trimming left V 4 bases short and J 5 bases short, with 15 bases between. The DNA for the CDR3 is TGTGCCAGTAGTACGTCAGGGGATATTAACGAGCAGTACTTC. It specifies CASSTSGDINEQYF.

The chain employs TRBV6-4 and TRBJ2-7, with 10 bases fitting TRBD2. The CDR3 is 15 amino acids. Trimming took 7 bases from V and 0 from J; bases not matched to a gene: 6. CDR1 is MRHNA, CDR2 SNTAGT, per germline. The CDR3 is CASKSTSGISYEQYF. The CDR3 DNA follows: TGTGCCAGCAAAAGTACTAGCGGGATCTCCTACGAGCAGTACTTC.

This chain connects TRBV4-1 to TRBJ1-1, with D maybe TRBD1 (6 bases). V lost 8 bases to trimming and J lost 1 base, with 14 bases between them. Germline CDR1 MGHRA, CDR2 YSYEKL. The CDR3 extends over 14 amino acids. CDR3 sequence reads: CASRGGAKNTEAFF. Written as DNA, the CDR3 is TGCGCCAGCCGGGGGGGGGCGAAGAACACTGAAGCTTTCTTT.

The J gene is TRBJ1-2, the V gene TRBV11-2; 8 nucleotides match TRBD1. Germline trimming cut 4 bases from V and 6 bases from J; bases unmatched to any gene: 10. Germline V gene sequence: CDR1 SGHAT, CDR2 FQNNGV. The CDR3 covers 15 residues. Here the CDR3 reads CASSSDLRGHDGYTF. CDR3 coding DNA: TGTGCCAGCAGCTCCGACCTCAGGGGGCACGATGGCTACACCTTC.